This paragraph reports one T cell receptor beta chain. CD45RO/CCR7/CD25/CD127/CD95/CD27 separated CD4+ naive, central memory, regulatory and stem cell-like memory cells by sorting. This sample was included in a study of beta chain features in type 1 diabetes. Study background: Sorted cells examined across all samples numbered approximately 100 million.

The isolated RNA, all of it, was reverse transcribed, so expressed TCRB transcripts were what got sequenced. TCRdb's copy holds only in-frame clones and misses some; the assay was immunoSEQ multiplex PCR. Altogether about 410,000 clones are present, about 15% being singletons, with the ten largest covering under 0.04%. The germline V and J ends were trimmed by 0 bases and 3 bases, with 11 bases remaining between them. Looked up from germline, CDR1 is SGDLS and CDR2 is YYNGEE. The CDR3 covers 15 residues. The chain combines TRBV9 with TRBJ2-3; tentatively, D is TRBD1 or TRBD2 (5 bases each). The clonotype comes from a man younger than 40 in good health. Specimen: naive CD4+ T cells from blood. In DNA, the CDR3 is TGTGCCAGCAGCGTAGCTTCGGGGCGGACAGATACGCAGTATTTT. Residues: CASSVASGRTDTQYF. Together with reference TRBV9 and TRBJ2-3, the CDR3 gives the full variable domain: DSGVTQTPKHLITATGQRVTLRCSPRSGDLSVYWYQQSLDQGLQFLIQYYNGEERAKGNILERFSAQQFPDLHSELNLSSLELGDSALYFCASSVASGRTDTQYFGPGTRLTVL.